Following are 12 T cell receptor beta chains from one sample sequenced in a study of OX40 agonist ivuxolimab in advanced cancers. Some clones are missing from TCRdb's copy, which holds only in-frame ones; the method was immunoSEQ multiplex PCR. Of about 76,000 clones detected, about 85% appear once; the ten largest clones hold roughly 3.1%. The source was CD4+ or CD8+ T cells sorted from blood, collected in a trial of the OX40 agonist ivuxolimab. All receptors derive from an adult with an advanced solid tumor such as melanoma, head and neck, liver or kidney cancer.

This rearrangement joins TRBV11-2 to TRBJ2-7; the D gene is possibly TRBD1 (6 bases). Between the trimmed V and J ends, which lost 6 bases and 4 bases, there was a span of 13 bases. The CDR3 runs 13 residues. Germline CDR1 reads SGHAT; CDR2 reads FQNNGV. The CDR3 nucleotides read TGTGCCAGCAGTTCGGGACATATGTACGAGCAGTACTTC. Its protein is CASSSGHMYEQYF.

This clone has more than one count but fewer than ten. CDR3 DNA sequence: TGCAGCGTTGAAGACAGGTCTACCTACGAGCAGTACTTC. Residues: CSVEDRSTYEQYF. This chain links TRBV29-1 with TRBJ2-7; D is ambiguous. This CDR3 comprises 13 residues. Deletions cut 0 bases from V and 2 bases from J, with 8 bases between. CDR1 is SQVTM, CDR2 ANQGSEA, per germline.

The chain joins TRBV5-1 to TRBJ2-2; D gene uncertain. V was shortened by 1 base and J by 5 bases, with 6 bases between the two germline ends. CDR1 and CDR2 (germline): SGHRS, YFSETQ. The CDR3 sequence is 13 residues long. CDR3: CASSLYRTGELFF. CDR3 DNA sequence: TGCGCCAGCAGCTTGTATCGGACCGGGGAGCTGTTTTTT.

This chain links TRBV5-5 with TRBJ1-5; D uncertain. Trimming took 2 bases from V and 1 from J, leaving 7 bases between them. CDR1 is SGHKS and CDR2 is YYEKEE in the germline V gene (reference sequence). The CDR3 runs 14 residues. The CDR3 here is CASSLLGSNQPQHF. CDR3 nucleotide sequence: TGTGCCAGCAGCTTATTGGGGAGCAATCAGCCCCAGCATTTT.

The chain links TRBV11-2 to TRBJ1-4; TRBD1 matches 8 bases. V was pared by 1 base and J by 4 bases, with 2 bases of the junction left unmatched. This CDR3 region has 15 residues. Germline CDR1 SGHAT, CDR2 FQNNGV. The CDR3 nucleotides are TGTGCCAGCAGCTTAGGGACAGGGTTTAATGAAAAACTGTTTTTT. This translates into CASSLGTGFNEKLFF.

This sequence joins TRBV19 and TRBJ1-4, with 9 bases that match TRBD1. Trimming removed 3 bases from V and 8 bases from J; junction bases left unmatched: 7. In germline, CDR1 is LNHDA, CDR2 SQIVND (reference sequence). The CDR3 runs 15 residues. CDR3 nucleotide sequence: TGTGCCAGTAGTATCGTCGGGACAGGGAAGGAAAAACTGTTTTTT. It specifies CASSIVGTGKEKLFF.

The chain links TRBV6-6 to TRBJ1-3; TRBD1 is a possible D gene (5 bases). With 6 bases removed from V and 7 bases from J, the gap between germline ends came to 13 bases. Looked up from germline, CDR1 is MNHNY and CDR2 is SVGAGI (reference sequence). This CDR3 has 13 amino acids. CDR3 in amino acids: CASRPGTLNTIYF. In DNA form, the CDR3 reads TGTGCCAGCAGACCCGGGACCTTGAACACCATATATTTT.

This chain's CDR3 is CASSNRDSSNQPQHF. The CDR3 nucleotides are TGTGCCAGTAGTAACCGGGACAGTAGCAATCAGCCCCAGCATTTT. V is TRBV19 and J is TRBJ1-5, with TRBD1 matching over 7 bases. The CDR3 extends over 15 amino acids. J was trimmed by 0 bases and V by 4 bases; bases with no gene match: 3. The germline V gene has CDR1 LNHDA and CDR2 SQIVND (reference sequence).

This clone was observed a single time. The genes are TRBV7-2 and TRBJ2-7; D call uncertain. This CDR3 region has 14 residues. Germline CDR1 SGHTA, CDR2 FQGNSA. V was pared by 3 bases and J by 6 bases, with 15 bases between. The CDR3 loop reads CASSFRALGGEQYF. The CDR3 DNA follows: TGTGCCAGCAGCTTTCGGGCCCTGGGCGGCGAGCAGTACTTC. The full variable domain, rest sourced from reference TRBV7-2 and TRBJ2-7, is GAGVSQSPSNKVTEKGKDVELRCDPISGHTALYWYRQSLGQGLEFLIYFQGNSAPDKSGLPSDRFSAERTGGSVSTLTIQRTQQEDSAVYLCASSFRALGGEQYFGPGTRLTVT.

The CDR3 nucleotides read TGTGCCAGCAGCTTAGAGCGCCAGAAGATAAACACCATATATTTT. This gives the protein CASSLERQKINTIYF. The J gene is TRBJ1-3, the V gene TRBV7-2; D unresolved. Germline CDR1 reads SGHTA; CDR2 reads FQGNSA. This CDR3 comprises 15 residues. V was trimmed by 1 base and J by 6 bases, leaving 13 bases between them.

This sequence joins TRBV9 and TRBJ1-6, with D possibly matching TRBD1 (6 bases). The CDR3 loop spans 14 amino acids. Germline CDR1 SGDLS, CDR2 YYNGEE. Trimming pared 0 bases from V and 8 bases from J, leaving 9 bases between. CDR3 region: CASSVGTVYSPLHF. The CDR3 DNA follows: TGTGCCAGCAGCGTAGGGACAGTCTATTCACCCCTCCACTTT.

The CDR3 DNA sequence: TGTGCCAGCAGTTCTGACAGGGGTTCCTACAATGAGCAGTTCTTC. Amino acid sequence: CASSSDRGSYNEQFF. The chain links TRBV27 to TRBJ2-1; TRBD1 aligns across 8 bases. The trim removed 4 bases at V and 1 base at J, leaving 3 bases unmatched. The CDR3 is made up of 15 amino acids. Germline V gives CDR1 MNHEY, CDR2 SMNVEV (reference sequence).